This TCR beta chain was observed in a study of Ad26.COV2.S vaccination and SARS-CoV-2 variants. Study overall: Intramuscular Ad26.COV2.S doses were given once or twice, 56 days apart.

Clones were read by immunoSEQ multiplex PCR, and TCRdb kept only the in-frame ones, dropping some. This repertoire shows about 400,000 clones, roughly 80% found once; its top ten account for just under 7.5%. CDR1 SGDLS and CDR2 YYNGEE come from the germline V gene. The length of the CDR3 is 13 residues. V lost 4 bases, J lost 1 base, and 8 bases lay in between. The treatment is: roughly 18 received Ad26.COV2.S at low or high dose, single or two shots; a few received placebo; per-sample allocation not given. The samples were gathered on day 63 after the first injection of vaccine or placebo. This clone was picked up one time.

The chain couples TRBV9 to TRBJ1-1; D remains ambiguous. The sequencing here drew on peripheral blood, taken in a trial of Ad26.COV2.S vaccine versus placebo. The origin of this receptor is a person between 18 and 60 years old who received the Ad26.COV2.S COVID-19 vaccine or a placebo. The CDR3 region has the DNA TGTGCCAGCAGCACCACTTCGAACACTGAAGCTTTCTTT. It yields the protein CASSTTSNTEAFF.